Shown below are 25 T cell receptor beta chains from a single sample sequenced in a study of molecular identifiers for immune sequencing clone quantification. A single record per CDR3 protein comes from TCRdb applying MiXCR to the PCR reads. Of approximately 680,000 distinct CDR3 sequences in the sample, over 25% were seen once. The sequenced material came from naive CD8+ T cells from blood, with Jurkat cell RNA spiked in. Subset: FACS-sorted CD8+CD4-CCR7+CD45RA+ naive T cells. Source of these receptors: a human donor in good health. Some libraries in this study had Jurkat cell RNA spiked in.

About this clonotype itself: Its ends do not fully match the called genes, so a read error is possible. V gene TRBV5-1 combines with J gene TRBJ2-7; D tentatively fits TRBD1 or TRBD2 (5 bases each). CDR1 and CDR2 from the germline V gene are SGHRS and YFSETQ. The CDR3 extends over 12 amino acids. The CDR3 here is CASSGGPYERYF. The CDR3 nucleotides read TGCGCCAGCAGCGGGGGTCCCTACGAGCGGTACTTC.

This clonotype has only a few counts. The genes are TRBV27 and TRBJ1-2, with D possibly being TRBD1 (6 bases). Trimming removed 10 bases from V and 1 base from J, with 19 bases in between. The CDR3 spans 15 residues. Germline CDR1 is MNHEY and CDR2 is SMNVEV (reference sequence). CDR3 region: CATLKAGDLNYGYTF. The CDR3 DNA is TGTGCCACCCTGAAGGCAGGGGATCTTAACTATGGCTACACCTTC.

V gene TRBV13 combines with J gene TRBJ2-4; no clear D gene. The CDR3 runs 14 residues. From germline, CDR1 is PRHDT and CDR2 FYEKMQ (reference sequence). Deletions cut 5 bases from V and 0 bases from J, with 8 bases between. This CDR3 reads CASSDRGAKNIQYF. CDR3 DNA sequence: TGTGCCAGCAGCGACCGTGGAGCCAAAAACATTCAGTACTTC. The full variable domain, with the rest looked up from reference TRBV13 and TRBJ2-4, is AAGVIQSPRHLIKEKRETATLKCYPIPRHDTVYWYQQGPGQDPQFLISFYEKMQSDKGSIPDRFSAQQFSDYHSELNMSSLELGDSALYFCASSDRGAKNIQYFGAGTRLSVL.

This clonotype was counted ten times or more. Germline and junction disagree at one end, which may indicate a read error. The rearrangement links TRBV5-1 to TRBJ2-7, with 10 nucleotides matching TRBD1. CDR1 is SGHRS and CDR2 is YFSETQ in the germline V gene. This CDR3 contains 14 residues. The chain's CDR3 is CASSSTGGSNEQYF. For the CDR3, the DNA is TGCGCCAGCAGCTCGACAGGGGGCTCCAACGAGCAGTACTTC. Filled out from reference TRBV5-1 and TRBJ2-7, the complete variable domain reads KAGVTQTPRYLIKTRGQQVTLSCSPISGHRSVSWYQQTPGQGLQFLFEYFSETQRNKGNFPGRFSGRQFSNSRSEMNVSTLELGDSALYLCASSSTGGSNEQYFGPGTRLTVT.

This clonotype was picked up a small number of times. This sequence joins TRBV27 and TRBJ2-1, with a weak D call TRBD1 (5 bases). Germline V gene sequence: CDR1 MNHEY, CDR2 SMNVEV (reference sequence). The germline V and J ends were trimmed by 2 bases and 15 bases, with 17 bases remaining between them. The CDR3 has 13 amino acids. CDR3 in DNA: TGTGCCAGCAGTTTAAGAAACAGGTTTGAGTCGTTCTTC. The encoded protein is CASSLRNRFESFF.

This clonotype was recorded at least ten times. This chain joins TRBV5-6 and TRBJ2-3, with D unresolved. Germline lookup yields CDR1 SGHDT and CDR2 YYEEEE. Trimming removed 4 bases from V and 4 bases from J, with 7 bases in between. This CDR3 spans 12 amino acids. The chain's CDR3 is CASSPKSDTQYF. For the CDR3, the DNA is TGTGCCAGCAGCCCCAAGTCAGATACGCAGTATTTT.

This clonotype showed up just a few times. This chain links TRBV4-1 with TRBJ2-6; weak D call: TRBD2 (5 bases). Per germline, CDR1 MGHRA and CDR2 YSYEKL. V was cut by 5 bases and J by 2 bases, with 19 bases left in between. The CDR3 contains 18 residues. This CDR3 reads CASSGDRIGGAGANVLTF. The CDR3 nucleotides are TGCGCCAGCAGCGGAGATCGGATCGGAGGAGCTGGGGCCAACGTCCTGACTTTC.

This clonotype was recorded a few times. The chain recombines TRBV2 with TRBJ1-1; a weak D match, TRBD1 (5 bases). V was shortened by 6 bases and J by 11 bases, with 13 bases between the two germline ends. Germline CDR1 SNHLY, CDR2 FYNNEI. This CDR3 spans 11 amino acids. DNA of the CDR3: TGTGCCAGCAGAGGGGTATCGGGGGCTTTCTTT. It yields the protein CASRGVSGAFF.

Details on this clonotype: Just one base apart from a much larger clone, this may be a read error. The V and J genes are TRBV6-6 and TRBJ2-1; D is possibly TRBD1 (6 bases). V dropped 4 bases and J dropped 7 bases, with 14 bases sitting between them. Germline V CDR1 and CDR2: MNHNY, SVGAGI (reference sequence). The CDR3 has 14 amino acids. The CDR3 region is CASSSTGMVNEQFF. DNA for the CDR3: TGTGCCAGCAGTTCAACAGGGATGGTAAATGAGCAGTTCTTC.

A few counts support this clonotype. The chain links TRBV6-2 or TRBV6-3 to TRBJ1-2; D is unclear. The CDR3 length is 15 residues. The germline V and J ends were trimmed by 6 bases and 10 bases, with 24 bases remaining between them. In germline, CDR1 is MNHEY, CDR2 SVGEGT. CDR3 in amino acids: CASSPVGPGLLDYTF. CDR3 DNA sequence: TGTGCCAGCAGCCCCGTAGGACCTGGGCTCCTAGACTACACCTTC.

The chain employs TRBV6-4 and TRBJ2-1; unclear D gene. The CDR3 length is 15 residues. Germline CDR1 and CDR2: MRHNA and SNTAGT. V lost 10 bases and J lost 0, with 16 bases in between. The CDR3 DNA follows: TGTGCCACGGGCTGCGTTCCGGCCTCCTACAATGAGCAGTTCTTC. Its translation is CATGCVPASYNEQFF.

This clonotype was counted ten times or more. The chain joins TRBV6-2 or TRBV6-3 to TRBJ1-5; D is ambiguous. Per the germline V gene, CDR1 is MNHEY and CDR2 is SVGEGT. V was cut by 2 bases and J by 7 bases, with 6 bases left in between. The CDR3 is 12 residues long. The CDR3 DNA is TGTGCCAGCAGTTACACTGGGCAGCCCCAGCATTTT. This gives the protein CASSYTGQPQHF.

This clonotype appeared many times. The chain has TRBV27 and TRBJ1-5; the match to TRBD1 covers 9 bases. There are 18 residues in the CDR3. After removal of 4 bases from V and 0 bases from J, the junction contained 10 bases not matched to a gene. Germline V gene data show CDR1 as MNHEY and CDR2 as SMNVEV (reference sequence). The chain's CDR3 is CASSSHTGGIYSNQPQHF. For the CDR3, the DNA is TGTGCCAGCAGTTCCCACACAGGGGGCATATATAGCAATCAGCCCCAGCATTTT.

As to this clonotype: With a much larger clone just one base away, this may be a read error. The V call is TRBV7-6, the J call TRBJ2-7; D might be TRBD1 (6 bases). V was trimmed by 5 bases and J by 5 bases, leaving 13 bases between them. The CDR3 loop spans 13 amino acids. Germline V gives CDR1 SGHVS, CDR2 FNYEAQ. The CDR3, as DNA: TGTGCCAGCAGCCCACTGGACAGCAACGAGCAGTACTTC. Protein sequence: CASSPLDSNEQYF.

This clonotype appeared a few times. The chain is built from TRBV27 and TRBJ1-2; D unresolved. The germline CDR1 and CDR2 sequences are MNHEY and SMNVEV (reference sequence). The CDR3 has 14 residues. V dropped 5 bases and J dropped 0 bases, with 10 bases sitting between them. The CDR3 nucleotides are TGTGCCAGCAGTAAGACATCACCTAACTATGGCTACACCTTC. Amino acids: CASSKTSPNYGYTF.

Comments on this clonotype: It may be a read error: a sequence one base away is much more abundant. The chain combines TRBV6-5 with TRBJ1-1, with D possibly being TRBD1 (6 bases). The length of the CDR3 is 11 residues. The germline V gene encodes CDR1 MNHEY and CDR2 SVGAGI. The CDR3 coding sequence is TGTACCAGCGGGGGGACATCTGAAGCTTTCTTT. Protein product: CTSGGTSEAFF.

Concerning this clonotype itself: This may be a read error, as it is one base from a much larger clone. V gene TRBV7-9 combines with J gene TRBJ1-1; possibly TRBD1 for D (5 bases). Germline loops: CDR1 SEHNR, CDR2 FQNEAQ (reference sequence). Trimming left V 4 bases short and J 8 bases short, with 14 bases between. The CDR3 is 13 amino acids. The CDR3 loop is CASSSALGGEAFF. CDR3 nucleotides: TGTGCCAGCAGCTCAGCGCTGGGGGGAGAAGCTTTCTTT. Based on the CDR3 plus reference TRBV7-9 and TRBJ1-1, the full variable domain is DTGVSQNPRHKITKRGQNVTFRCDPISEHNRLYWYRQTLGQGPEFLTYFQNEAQLEKSRLLSDRFSAERPKGSFSTLEIQRTEQGDSAMYLCASSSALGGEAFFGQGTRLTVV.

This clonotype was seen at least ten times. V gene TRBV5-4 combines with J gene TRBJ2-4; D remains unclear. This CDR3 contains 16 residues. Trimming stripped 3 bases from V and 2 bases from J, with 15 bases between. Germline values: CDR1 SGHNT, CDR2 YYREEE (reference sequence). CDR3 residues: CASSSLVDAPKNIQYF. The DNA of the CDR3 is TGTGCCAGCAGCTCCCTCGTGGACGCGCCCAAAAACATTCAGTACTTC. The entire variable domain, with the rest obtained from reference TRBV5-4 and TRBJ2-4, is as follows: ETGVTQSPTHLIKTRGQQVTLRCSSQSGHNTVSWYQQALGQGPQFIFQYYREEENGRGNFPPRFSGLQFPNYSSELNVNALELDDSALYLCASSSLVDAPKNIQYFGAGTRLSVL.

CDR3 sequence reads: CASSAGAGTGSYNEQFF. CDR3 DNA: TGTGCCAGCAGCGCAGGGGCCGGGACAGGGTCCTACAATGAGCAGTTCTTC. The rearrangement uses TRBV9 and TRBJ2-1; 9 bases match TRBD1. The CDR3 is 17 residues long. Per the germline V gene, CDR1 is SGDLS and CDR2 is YYNGEE. Trimming removed 3 bases from V and 1 base from J; junction bases left unmatched: 8.

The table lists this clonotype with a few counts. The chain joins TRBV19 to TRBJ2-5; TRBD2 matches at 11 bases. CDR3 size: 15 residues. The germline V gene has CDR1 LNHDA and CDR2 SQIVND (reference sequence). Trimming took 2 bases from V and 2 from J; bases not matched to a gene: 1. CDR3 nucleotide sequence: TGTGCCAGTAGTATAACTAGCGGGGGACAAGAGACCCAGTACTTC. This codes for CASSITSGGQETQYF.

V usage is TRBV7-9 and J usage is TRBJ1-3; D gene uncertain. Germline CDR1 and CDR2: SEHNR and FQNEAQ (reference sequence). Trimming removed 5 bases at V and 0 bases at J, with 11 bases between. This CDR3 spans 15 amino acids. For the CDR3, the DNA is TGTGCCAGCAGCCAAGACATCGTCTCTGGAAACACCATATATTTT. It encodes CASSQDIVSGNTIYF.

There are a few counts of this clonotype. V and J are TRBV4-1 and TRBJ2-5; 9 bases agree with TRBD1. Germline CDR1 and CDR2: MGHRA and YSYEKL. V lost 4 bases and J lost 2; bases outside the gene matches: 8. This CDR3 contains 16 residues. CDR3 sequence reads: CASSRQTGGGQETQYF. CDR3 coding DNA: TGCGCCAGCAGCCGACAAACAGGGGGCGGGCAAGAGACCCAGTACTTC.

DNA of the CDR3: TGTGCCAGCAGTCCCTCCACTAGCACAGATACGCAGTATTTT. Residues: CASSPSTSTDTQYF. J is TRBJ2-3 and V is TRBV7-9; unclear D gene. The V gene lost 6 bases and the J gene lost 0 bases, with 10 bases spanning the gap. CDR1 is SEHNR, CDR2 FQNEAQ, per germline (reference sequence). The CDR3 is 14 amino acids.

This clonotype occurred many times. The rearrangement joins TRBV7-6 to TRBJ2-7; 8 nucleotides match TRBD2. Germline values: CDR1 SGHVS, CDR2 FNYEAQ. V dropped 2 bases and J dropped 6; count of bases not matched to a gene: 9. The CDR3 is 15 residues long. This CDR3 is CASSLRVAGGSEQYF. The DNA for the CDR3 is TGTGCCAGCAGCTTAAGGGTCGCGGGGGGCTCCGAGCAGTACTTC.

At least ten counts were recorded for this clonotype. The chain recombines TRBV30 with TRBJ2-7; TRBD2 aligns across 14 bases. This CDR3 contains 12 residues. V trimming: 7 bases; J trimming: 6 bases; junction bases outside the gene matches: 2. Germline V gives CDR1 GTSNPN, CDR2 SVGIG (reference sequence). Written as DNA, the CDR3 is TGTGCCTTGGGACTAGCGGGGGTCGAGCAGTACTTC. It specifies CALGLAGVEQYF.